The clone carrying this T cell receptor beta chain was counted a single time. This entry belongs to a study of blood T cell repertoires in COVID-19. Turning to the study itself: In each case, the material was cDNA or gDNA derived from T cells, B-cell-depleted T cells, or PBMCs.

Per the original methods: Amplifying reference gene primers gave estimates of nucleated cell counts. TCRdb keeps only in-frame clones here, not all; method: immunoSEQ multiplex PCR. V and J calls plus clone size are reproduced from that table; the DNA served to infer D and trimming. The data contain approximately 61,000 clones, approximately 83% of them singletons. The germline V gene has CDR1 MDHEN and CDR2 SYDVKM. The V gene lost 4 bases and the J gene lost 6 bases, with 24 bases spanning the gap. The CDR3 is 17 residues long. Sequences were obtained from peripheral blood. V is TRBV28 and J is TRBJ2-5; D perhaps matches TRBD1 (6 bases). This sequence was found in a human donor in a cohort sampled during active COVID-19. The CDR3 bases are TGTGCCAGCAGTTCTCGGGCTGCCGGGACACTGTCGAAGACCCAGTACTTC. Protein: CASSSRAAGTLSKTQYF. The whole variable domain, filled in from reference TRBV28 and TRBJ2-5, reads DVKVTQSSRYLVKRTGEKVFLECVQDMDHENMFWYRQDPGLGLRLIYFSYDVKMKEKGDIPEGYSVSREKKERFSLILESASTNQTSMYLCASSSRAAGTLSKTQYFGPGTRLLVL.